A single sample is the source of the 13 T cell receptor beta chains below, sequenced in a study of blood T cell repertoires in COVID-19. The table came from immunoSEQ multiplex PCR; TCRdb's copy has only in-frame clones and leaves some out. The profile shows 220,000 or so clones, 80% to 85% of them singletons. Sequencing was performed on peripheral blood. The receptors shown here come from an elderly woman with COVID-19, enrolled during active disease.

V gene TRBV11-2 combines with J gene TRBJ2-3; 10 bases line up with TRBD2. The germline CDR1 and CDR2 sequences are SGHAT and FQNNGV. This CDR3 spans 15 amino acids. V lost 2 bases and J lost 7; bases outside the gene matches: 6. CDR3 in DNA: TGTGCCAGCAGCTTAAGCGGGGGGGCTTTAAATACGCAGTATTTT. Translation: CASSLSGGALNTQYF.

CDR3 loop: CASSPGQGFGNQPQHF. CDR3 DNA sequence: TGCGCCAGCAGCCCTGGACAGGGGTTCGGTAATCAGCCCCAGCATTTT. V is TRBV5-1 and J is TRBJ1-5; TRBD1 aligns across 9 bases. The germline CDR1 and CDR2 sequences are SGHRS and YFSETQ. CDR3 size: 16 residues. V lost 4 bases to trimming and J lost 4 bases; unmatched junction nucleotides: 9.

This clone was counted a few times. V usage is TRBV3-1 (or the pseudogene TRBV3-2) and J usage is TRBJ1-3; TRBD1 agrees at 9 bases. J lost 4 bases, V lost 4 bases, and 8 bases had no gene match. CDR1 LGHDT and CDR2 YNNKEL come from the germline V gene (reference sequence). This CDR3 is built from 16 residues. CDR3 bases: TGTGCCAGCAGCCGGATGACAGGGGGGTCAGGAAACACCATATATTTT. This translates into CASSRMTGGSGNTIYF.

The rearrangement joins TRBV7-9 to TRBJ1-1; 10 bases match TRBD1. In germline, CDR1 is SEHNR, CDR2 FQNEAQ (reference sequence). V lost 5 bases to trimming and J lost 2 bases; unmatched junction nucleotides: 5. The length of the CDR3 is 15 residues. The CDR3 protein is CASSPRQGANTEAFF. CDR3 in DNA: TGTGCCAGCAGCCCGAGACAGGGGGCCAACACTGAAGCTTTCTTT.

V gene TRBV27 combines with J gene TRBJ1-2, with 9 bases fitting TRBD1. The CDR3 spans 13 residues. Germline V gene sequence: CDR1 MNHEY, CDR2 SMNVEV (reference sequence). V gave up 6 bases and J gave up 5 bases; unmatched junction bases: 4. CDR3 sequence: CASRATGGYGYTF. DNA of the CDR3: TGTGCCAGCAGGGCGACAGGGGGATATGGCTACACCTTC.

The chain uses TRBV10-3 and TRBJ2-2; D is possibly TRBD1 (6 bases). CDR3 length equals 13 residues. Trimming removed 4 bases at V and 7 bases at J, with 10 bases between. Germline-derived CDR1 and CDR2 are ENHRY and SYGVKD. In DNA, the CDR3 is TGTGCCATCAGTGTCAGGGGTGGCGGGGAGCTGTTTTTT. Translated, it gives CAISVRGGGELFF.

The DNA for the CDR3 is TGTGCCAGCAGCCCAGGGGGGCCCGGAAACACCATATATTTT. This sequence encodes CASSPGGPGNTIYF. The rearrangement joins TRBV27 to TRBJ1-3; the match to TRBD1 covers 7 bases. CDR3 length: 14 amino acids. Looked up from germline, CDR1 is MNHEY and CDR2 is SMNVEV (reference sequence). V shed 6 bases and J 4 bases; nucleotides not matched to a gene: 6.

The gene calls are TRBV2 and TRBJ2-2; D is ambiguous. V lost 2 bases to trimming and J lost 4 bases, with 5 bases between them. The CDR3 runs to 13 residues. Germline V CDR1 and CDR2: SNHLY, FYNNEI. The CDR3 region is CASSELGTGELFF. The DNA of the CDR3 is TGTGCCAGCAGTGAACTAGGCACCGGGGAGCTGTTTTTT.

V is TRBV3-1 (or the pseudogene TRBV3-2) and J is TRBJ1-1; D is unclear. CDR3 length: 14 amino acids. The germline gives CDR1 LGHDT, CDR2 YNNKEL (reference sequence). Trimming removed 4 bases from V and 5 bases from J, with 14 bases in between. For the CDR3, the DNA is TGTGCCAGCAGCCTCCGAACGGTAGAGACTGAAGCTTTCTTT. This codes for CASSLRTVETEAFF.

This chain uses TRBV19 with TRBJ2-3; 7 positions match TRBD1. J gave up 2 bases and V 4 bases, and 3 bases lay outside the gene matches. The CDR3 sequence is 14 residues long. Germline V gives CDR1 LNHDA, CDR2 SQIVND (reference sequence). The CDR3 DNA is TGTGCCAGTAGTAGACAGGGATACACAGATACGCAGTATTTT. Its translation: CASSRQGYTDTQYF.

CDR3: CASSFYGRAGELFF. For the CDR3, the DNA is TGCGCCAGCAGCTTTTACGGGCGGGCCGGGGAGCTGTTTTTT. The rearrangement joins TRBV5-1 to TRBJ2-2; D may be TRBD2 (5 bases). V was pared by 2 bases and J by 6 bases, with 11 bases between. CDR1 and CDR2 (germline): SGHRS, YFSETQ. CDR3 length: 14 residues.

This chain links TRBV30 with TRBJ1-2; 7 bases match TRBD1. CDR3 length equals 13 residues. Germline CDR1 is GTSNPN and CDR2 is SVGIG (reference sequence). V trimming: 4 bases; J trimming: 7 bases; junction bases outside the gene matches: 9. The CDR3 is CAWTDRLLPGYTF. CDR3 bases: TGTGCCTGGACGGACAGGCTCCTTCCTGGCTACACCTTC.

The chain employs TRBV10-1 and TRBJ1-1, with D possibly TRBD1 on 5 matching bases. The CDR3 covers 14 residues. V dropped 5 bases and J dropped 1 base, with 11 bases sitting between them. In germline, CDR1 is WNHNN, CDR2 SYGVQD (reference sequence). This CDR3 reads CASSSGSANTEAFF. The DNA of the CDR3 is TGCGCCAGCAGTTCAGGGTCGGCGAACACTGAAGCTTTCTTT.